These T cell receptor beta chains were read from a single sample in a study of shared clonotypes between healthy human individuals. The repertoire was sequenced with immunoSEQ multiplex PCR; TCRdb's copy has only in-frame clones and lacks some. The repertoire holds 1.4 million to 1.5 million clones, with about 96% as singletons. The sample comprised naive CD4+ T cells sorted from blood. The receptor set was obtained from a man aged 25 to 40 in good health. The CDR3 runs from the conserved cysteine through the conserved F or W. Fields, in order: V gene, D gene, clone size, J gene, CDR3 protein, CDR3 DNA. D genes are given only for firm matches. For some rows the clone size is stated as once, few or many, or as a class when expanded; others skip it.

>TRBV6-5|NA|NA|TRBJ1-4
CASKAPGTAKEKLFF
TGTGCCAGCAAAGCACCCGGGACTGCAAAGGAAAAACTGTTTTTT
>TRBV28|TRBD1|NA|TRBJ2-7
CASPSPGGDEQYF
TGTGCCAGCCCCTCACCAGGGGGAGACGAGCAGTACTTC
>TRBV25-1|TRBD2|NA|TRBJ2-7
CASREPGLNYEQYF
TGTGCCAGCAGAGAACCGGGACTAAACTACGAGCAGTACTTC
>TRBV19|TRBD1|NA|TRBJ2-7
CASSRQGLGYEQYF
TGTGCCAGTAGTCGACAGGGGTTGGGCTACGAGCAGTACTTC
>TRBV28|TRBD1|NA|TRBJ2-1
CASRDGQGLYNEQFF
TGTGCCAGCAGGGATGGACAGGGTCTTTACAATGAGCAGTTCTTC
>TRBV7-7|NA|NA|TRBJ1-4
CASSPGVGSGEKLFF
TGTGCCAGCAGCCCGGGCGTGGGGAGCGGTGAAAAACTGTTTTTT
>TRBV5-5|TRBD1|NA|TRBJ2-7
CASSYGTGSSYEQYF
TGTGCCAGCAGCTACGGGACAGGGAGCTCCTACGAGCAGTACTTC
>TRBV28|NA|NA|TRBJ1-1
CASSSDLYRAGTEAFF
TGTGCCAGCAGTTCCGACCTATACAGGGCTGGCACTGAAGCTTTCTTT
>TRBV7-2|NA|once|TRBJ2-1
CASSPRGLNNEQFF
TGTGCCAGCAGCCCCCGGGGGCTAAACAATGAGCAGTTCTTC
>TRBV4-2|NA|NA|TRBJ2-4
CASSQGNSGKNIQYF
TGTGCCAGCAGCCAAGGTAATAGCGGCAAAAACATTCAGTACTTC
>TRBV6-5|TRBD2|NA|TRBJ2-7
CASRKRTSGAYEQYF
TGTGCCAGCAGAAAAAGGACTAGCGGGGCATACGAGCAGTACTTC
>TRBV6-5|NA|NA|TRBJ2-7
CASRAPGGTEQYF
TGTGCCAGCAGGGCGCCTGGGGGGACCGAGCAGTACTTC
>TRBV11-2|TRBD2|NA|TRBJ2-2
CASSLDRREGPSGELFF
TGTGCCAGCAGCTTAGATAGGCGGGAGGGCCCCAGCGGGGAGCTGTTTTTT
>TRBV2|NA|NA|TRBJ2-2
CASGPEYTGELFF
TGTGCCAGCGGGCCAGAATACACCGGGGAGCTGTTTTTT
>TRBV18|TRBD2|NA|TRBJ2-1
CASSPQGLAGGFNEQFF
TGTGCCAGCTCACCACAGGGACTAGCGGGAGGGTTCAATGAGCAGTTCTTC
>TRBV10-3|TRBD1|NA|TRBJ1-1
CAISPGTGIRSVSTEAFF
TGTGCCATCAGTCCCGGGACAGGGATAAGGTCCGTGAGTACTGAAGCTTTCTTT
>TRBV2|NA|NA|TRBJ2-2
CASRERLANTGELFF
TGTGCCAGCAGGGAAAGACTAGCGAACACCGGGGAGCTGTTTTTT
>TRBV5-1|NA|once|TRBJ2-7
CASSTGRNSYEQYF
TGCGCCAGCAGCACAGGACGAAACTCCTACGAGCAGTACTTC
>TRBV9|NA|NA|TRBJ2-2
CASSVSAPNTGELFF
TGTGCCAGCAGCGTCAGCGCTCCGAACACCGGGGAGCTGTTTTTT
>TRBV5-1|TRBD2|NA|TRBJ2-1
CASSMPEPTTSGRGGRYNEQFF
TGCGCCAGCAGCATGCCGGAGCCGACGACTAGCGGGAGGGGGGGTCGGTACAATGAGCAGTTCTTC
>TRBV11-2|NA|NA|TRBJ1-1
CASSRYLRNTEAFF
TGTGCCAGCAGCCGGTACCTCAGGAACACTGAAGCTTTCTTT
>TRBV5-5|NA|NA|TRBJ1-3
CASSLVGDSGSGNTIYF
TGTGCCAGCAGCTTGGTAGGTGACAGTGGCTCTGGAAACACCATATATTTT
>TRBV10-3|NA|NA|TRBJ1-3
CAISGDSSGNTIYF
TGTGCCATCAGTGGTGACAGCTCTGGAAACACCATATATTTT
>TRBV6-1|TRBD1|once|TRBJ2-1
CASSRTGGLDEQFF
TGTGCCAGCAGTAGGACAGGGGGCTTGGATGAGCAGTTCTTC
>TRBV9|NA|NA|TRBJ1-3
CASSVTTGGNTIYF
TGTGCCAGCAGCGTAACGACAGGTGGAAACACCATATATTTT
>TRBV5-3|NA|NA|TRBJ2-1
CAGDRYNEQFF
TGTGCCGGTGACAGATACAATGAGCAGTTCTTC
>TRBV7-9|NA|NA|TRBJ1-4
CASSLAQTNEKLFF
TGTGCCAGCAGCTTAGCGCAGACTAATGAAAAACTGTTTTTT
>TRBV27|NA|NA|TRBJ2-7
CASSLSRGTTETYEQYF
TGTGCCAGCAGTTTATCGCGTGGCACCACGGAGACCTACGAGCAGTACTTC
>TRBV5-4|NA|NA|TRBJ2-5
CASSLSGSGGETQYF
TGTGCCAGCAGCTTGTCCGGGAGCGGAGGAGAGACCCAGTACTTC
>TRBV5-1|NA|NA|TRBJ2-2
CASSTGQNTGELFF
TGCGCCAGCTCTACCGGACAGAACACCGGGGAGCTGTTTTTT
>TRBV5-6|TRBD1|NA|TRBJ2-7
CASSRTGVEQYF
TGTGCCAGCAGCAGGACAGGGGTCGAGCAGTACTTC
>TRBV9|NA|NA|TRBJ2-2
CASSLHGELFF
TGTGCCAGCAGCTTACACGGGGAGCTGTTTTTT
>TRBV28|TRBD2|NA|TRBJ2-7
CASSPRLGAGVFEQYF
TGTGCCAGCAGTCCCCGGTTAGGAGCGGGAGTCTTCGAGCAGTACTTC
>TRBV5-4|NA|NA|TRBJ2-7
CASSNPGSYEQYF
TGTGCCAGCAGCAATCCGGGTTCCTACGAGCAGTACTTC
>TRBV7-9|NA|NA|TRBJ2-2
CASNLVPGSTGELFF
TGTGCCAGCAACTTAGTCCCAGGAAGCACCGGGGAGCTGTTTTTT
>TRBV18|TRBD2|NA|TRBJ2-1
CASSGNSGRDNEQFF
TGTGCCAGCTCAGGTAATAGCGGGAGAGACAATGAGCAGTTCTTC
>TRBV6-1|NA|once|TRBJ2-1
CASKGIGPYNEQFF
TGTGCCAGCAAAGGGATAGGCCCCTACAATGAGCAGTTCTTC
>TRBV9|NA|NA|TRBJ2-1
CASSLGLGVDNEQFF
TGTGCCAGCAGCCTAGGGTTGGGGGTCGACAATGAGCAGTTCTTC
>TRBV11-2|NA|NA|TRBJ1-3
CASSLGRAGNTIYF
TGTGCCAGCAGCTTAGGCAGGGCTGGAAACACCATATATTTT
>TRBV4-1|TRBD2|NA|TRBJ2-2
CASSQVLAGPNTGELFF
TGCGCCAGCAGCCAAGTGCTAGCGGGGCCGAACACCGGGGAGCTGTTTTTT
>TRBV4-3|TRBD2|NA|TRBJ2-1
CASSQRASGSWNEQFF
TGCGCCAGCAGCCAAAGGGCTAGCGGGAGTTGGAATGAGCAGTTCTTC
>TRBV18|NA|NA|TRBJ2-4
CASSPPVVLAKNIQYF
TGTGCCAGCTCACCACCTGTAGTATTAGCCAAAAACATTCAGTACTTC
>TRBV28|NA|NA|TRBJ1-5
CASSLLFASNQPQHF
TGTGCCAGCAGTTTGCTCTTCGCGAGCAATCAGCCCCAGCATTTT